The next 2 T cell receptor beta chains were all read from a single sample in a study of T cell changes during pregnancy in multiple sclerosis. Method: immunoSEQ multiplex PCR; TCRdb's copy keeps in-frame clones and lacks some. The sample holds 99,000 or so clones, about 93% seen once. Sequencing used peripheral blood, obtained after pregnancy. These receptors were collected from a female donor with multiple sclerosis, enrolled in a pregnancy study.

V is TRBV25-1 and J is TRBJ2-7, with a tentative D call TRBD2 (5 bases). Per the germline V gene, CDR1 is MGHDK and CDR2 is SYGVNS. This CDR3 has 14 amino acids. Trimming pared 5 bases from V and 5 bases from J, leaving 16 bases between. This CDR3 is CASSQMRVFHEQYF. The CDR3 DNA follows: TGTGCCAGCAGTCAAATGCGGGTTTTCCACGAGCAGTACTTC.

This clone was seen only once. The V gene is TRBV9, the J gene TRBJ1-2; TRBD1 aligns across 8 bases. Germline assignment: CDR1 SGDLS and CDR2 YYNGEE. The trim removed 2 bases at V and 6 bases at J, leaving 6 bases unmatched. The CDR3 spans 14 residues. CDR3 loop: CASSVLQGAHGYTF. CDR3 bases: TGTGCCAGCAGCGTCCTCCAGGGGGCCCATGGCTACACCTTC. The whole variable domain, filled in from reference TRBV9 and TRBJ1-2, reads DSGVTQTPKHLITATGQRVTLRCSPRSGDLSVYWYQQSLDQGLQFLIQYYNGEERAKGNILERFSAQQFPDLHSELNLSSLELGDSALYFCASSVLQGAHGYTFGSGTRLTVV.